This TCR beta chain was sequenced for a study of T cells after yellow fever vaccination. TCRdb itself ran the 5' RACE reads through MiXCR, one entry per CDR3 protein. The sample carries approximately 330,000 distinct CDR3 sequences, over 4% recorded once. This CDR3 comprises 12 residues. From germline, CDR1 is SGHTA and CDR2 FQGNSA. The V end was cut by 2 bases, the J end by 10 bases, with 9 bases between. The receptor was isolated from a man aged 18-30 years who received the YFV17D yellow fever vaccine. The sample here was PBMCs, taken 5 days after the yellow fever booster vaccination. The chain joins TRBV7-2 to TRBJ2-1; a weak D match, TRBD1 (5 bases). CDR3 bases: TGTGCCAGCAGCTTAATCCAGGGAGAGCAGTTCTTC. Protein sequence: CASSLIQGEQFF.